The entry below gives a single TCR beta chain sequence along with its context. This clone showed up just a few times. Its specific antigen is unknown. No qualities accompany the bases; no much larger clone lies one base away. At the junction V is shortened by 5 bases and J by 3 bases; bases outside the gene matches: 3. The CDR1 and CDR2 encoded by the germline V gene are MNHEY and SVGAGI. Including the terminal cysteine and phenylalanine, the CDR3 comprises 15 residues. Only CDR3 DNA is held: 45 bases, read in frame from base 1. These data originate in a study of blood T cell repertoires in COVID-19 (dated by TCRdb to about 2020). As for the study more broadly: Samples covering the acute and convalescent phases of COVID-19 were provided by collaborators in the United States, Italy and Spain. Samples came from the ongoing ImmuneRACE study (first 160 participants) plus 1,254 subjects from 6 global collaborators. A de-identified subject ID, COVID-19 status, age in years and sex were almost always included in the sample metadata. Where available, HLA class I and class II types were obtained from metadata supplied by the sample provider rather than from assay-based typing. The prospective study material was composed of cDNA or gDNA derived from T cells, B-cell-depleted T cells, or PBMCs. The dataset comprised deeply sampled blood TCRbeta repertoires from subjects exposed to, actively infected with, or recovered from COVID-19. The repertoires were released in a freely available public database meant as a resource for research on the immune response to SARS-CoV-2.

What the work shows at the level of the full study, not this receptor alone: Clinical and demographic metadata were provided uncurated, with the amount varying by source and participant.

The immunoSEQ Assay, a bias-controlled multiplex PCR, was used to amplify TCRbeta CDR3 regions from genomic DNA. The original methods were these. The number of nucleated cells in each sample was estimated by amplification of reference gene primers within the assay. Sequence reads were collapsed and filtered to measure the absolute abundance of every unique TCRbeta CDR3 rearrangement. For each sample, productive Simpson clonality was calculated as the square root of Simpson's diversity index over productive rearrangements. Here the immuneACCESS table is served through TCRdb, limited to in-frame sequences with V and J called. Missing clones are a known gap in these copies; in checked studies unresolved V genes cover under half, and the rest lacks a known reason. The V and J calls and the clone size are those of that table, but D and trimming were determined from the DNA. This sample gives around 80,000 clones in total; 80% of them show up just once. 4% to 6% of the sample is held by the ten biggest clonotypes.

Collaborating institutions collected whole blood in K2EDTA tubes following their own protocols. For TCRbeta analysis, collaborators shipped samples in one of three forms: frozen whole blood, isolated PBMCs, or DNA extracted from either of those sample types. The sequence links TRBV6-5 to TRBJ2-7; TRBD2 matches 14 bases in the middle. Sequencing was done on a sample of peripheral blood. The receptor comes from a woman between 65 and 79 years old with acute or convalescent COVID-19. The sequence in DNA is TGTGCCAGCAGTCCCGGGACTAGCGGGGGCTACGAGCAGTACTTC. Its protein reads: CASSPGTSGGYEQYF.